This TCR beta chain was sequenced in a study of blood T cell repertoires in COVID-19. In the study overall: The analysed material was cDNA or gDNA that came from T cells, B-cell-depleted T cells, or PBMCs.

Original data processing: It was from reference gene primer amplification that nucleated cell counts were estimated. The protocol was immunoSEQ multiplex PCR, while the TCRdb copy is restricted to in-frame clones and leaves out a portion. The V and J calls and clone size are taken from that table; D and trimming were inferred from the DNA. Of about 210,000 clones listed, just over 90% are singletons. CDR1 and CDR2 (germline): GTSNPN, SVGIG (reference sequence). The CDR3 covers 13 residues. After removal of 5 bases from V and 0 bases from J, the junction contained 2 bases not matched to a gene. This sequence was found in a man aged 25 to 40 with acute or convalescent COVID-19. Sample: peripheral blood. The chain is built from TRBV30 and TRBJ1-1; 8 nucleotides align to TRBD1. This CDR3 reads CAWQTGVNTEAFF. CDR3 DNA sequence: TGTGCCTGGCAGACAGGGGTGAACACTGAAGCTTTCTTT.